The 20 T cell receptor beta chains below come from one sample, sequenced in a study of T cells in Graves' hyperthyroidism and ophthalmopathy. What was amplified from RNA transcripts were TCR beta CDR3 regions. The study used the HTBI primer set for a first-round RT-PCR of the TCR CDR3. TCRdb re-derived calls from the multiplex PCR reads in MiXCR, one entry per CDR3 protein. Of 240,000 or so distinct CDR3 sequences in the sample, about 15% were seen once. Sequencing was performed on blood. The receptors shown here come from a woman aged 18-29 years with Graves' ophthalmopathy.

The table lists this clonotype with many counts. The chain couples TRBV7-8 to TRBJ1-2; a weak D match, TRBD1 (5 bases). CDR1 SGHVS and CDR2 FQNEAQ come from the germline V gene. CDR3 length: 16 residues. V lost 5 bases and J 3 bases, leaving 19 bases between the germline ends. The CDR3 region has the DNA TGTGCCAGCAGCCACACCCCGTCTTTAGGGGACTATGGCTACACCTTC. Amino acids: CASSHTPSLGDYGYTF.

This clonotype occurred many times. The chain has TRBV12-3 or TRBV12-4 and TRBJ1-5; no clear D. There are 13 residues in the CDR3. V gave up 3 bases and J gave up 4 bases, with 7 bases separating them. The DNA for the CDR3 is TGTGCCAGCAGTTTCCTTGGGAATCAGCCCCAGCATTTT. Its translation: CASSFLGNQPQHF.

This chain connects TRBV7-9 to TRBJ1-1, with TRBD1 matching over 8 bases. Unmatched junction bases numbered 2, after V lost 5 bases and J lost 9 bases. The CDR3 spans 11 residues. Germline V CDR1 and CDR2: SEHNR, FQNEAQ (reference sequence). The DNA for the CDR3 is TGTGCCAGCAGCGGACAGGGCCAAGCTTTCTTT. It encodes CASSGQGQAFF.

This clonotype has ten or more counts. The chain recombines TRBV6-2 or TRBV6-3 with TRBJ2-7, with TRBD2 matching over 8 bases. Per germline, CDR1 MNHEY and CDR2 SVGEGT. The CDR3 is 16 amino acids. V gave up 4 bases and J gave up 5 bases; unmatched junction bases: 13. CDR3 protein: CASSSAGGFELHEQYF. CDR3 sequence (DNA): TGTGCCAGCAGTTCTGCGGGGGGCTTCGAACTCCACGAGCAGTACTTC.

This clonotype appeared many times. CDR3 protein: CASSPYRPDTEAFF. The CDR3 DNA sequence: TGTGCCAGCAGTCCATACAGGCCAGACACTGAAGCTTTCTTT. V gene TRBV6-2 or TRBV6-3 combines with J gene TRBJ1-1; TRBD1 is a possible D gene (5 bases). Trimming left V 5 bases short and J 3 bases short, with 13 bases between. CDR3 length: 14 residues. Per the germline V gene, CDR1 is MNHEY and CDR2 is SVGEGT.

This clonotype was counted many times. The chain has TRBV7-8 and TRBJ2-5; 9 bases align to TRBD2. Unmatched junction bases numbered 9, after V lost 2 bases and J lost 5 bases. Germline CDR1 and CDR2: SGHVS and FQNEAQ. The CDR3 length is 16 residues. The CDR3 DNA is TGTGCCAGCAGCTTACCGGGACTAGCCGGCCAGGAGACCCAGTACTTC. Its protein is CASSLPGLAGQETQYF.

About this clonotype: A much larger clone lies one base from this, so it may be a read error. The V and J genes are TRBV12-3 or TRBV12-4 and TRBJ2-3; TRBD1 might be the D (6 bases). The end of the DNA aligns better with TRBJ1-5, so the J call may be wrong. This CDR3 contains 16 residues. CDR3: CASSLEWGGPADTQHF. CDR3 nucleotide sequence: TGTGCCAGCAGTTTAGAGTGGGGGGGCCCGGCAGATACGCAGCATTTT.

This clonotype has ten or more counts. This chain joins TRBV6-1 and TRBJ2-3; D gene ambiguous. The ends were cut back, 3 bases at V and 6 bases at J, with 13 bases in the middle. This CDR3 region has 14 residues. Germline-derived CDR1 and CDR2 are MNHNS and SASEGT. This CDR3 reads CASSDGPWADTQYF. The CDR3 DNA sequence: TGTGCCAGCAGTGATGGGCCTTGGGCCGATACGCAGTATTTT.

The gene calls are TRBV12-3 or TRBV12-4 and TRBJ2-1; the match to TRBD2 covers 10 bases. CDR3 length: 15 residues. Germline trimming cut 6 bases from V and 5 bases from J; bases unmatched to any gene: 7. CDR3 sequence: CASRLSGGTHNEQFF. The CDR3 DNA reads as TGTGCCAGCAGACTTAGCGGGGGGACCCACAATGAGCAGTTCTTC.

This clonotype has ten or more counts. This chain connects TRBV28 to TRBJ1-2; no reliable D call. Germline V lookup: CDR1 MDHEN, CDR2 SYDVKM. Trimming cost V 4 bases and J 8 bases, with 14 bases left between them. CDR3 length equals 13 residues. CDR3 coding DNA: TGTGCCAGCAGTTCCCCTCCGTCTATGGGCTACACCTTC. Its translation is CASSSPPSMGYTF.

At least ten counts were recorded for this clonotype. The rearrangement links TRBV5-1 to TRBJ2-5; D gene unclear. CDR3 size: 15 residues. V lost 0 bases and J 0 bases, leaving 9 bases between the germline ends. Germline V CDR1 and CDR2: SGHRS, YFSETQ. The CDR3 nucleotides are TGCGCCAGCAGCTTGGCCGGCGCGAACCAAGAGACCCAGTACTTC. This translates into CASSLAGANQETQYF.

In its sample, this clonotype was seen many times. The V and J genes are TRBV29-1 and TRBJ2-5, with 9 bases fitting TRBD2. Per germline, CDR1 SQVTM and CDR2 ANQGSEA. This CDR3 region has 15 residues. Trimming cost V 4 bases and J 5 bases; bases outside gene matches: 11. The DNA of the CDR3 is TGCAGCGTTGCTATCGGAGGTAGCGGGAGCGAGACCCAGTACTTC. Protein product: CSVAIGGSGSETQYF.

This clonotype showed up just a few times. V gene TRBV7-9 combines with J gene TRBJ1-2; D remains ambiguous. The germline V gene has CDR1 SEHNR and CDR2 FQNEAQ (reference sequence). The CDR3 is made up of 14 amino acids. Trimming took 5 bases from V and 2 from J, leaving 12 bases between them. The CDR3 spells CASSPGIGNYGYTF. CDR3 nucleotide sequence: TGTGCCAGCAGCCCAGGTATTGGAAACTATGGCTACACCTTC.

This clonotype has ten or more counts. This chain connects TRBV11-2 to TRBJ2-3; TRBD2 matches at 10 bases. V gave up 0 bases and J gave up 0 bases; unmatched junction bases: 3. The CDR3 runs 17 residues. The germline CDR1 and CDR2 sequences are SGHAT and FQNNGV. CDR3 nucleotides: TGTGCCAGCAGCTTAGATACGGGACTAGCGAGCACAGATACGCAGTATTTT. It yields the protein CASSLDTGLASTDTQYF.

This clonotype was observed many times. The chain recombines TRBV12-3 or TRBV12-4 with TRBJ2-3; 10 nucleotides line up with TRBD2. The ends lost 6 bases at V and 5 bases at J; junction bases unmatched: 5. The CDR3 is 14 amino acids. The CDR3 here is CASRRAGGVDTQYF. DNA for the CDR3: TGTGCCAGCAGACGAGCGGGAGGGGTAGATACGCAGTATTTT.

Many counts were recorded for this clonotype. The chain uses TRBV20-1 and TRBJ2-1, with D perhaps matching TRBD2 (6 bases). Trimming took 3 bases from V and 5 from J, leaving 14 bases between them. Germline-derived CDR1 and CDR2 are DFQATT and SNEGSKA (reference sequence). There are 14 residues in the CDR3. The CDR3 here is CSASHGSVDNEQFF. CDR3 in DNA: TGCAGTGCTAGTCACGGGAGCGTAGACAATGAGCAGTTCTTC.

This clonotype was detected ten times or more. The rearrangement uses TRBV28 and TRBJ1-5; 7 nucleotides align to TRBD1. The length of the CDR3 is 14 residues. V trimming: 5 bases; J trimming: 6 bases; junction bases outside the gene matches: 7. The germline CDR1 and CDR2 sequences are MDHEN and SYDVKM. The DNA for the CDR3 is TGTGCCAGCAGTACGACAGGGTGGACTCAGCCCCAGCATTTT. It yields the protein CASSTTGWTQPQHF.

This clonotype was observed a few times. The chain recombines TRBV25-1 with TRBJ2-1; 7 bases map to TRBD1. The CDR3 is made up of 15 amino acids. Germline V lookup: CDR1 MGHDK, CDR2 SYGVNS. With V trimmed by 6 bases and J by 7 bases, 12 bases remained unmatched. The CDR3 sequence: CASRDWDSRGNEQFF. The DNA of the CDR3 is TGTGCCAGCAGGGATTGGGACAGTCGCGGGAATGAGCAGTTCTTC.

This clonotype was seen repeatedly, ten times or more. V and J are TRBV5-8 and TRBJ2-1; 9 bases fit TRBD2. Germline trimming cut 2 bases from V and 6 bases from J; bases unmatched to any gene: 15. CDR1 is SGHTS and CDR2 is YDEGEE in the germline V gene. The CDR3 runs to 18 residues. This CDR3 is CASSLVPGLAGPFNEQFF. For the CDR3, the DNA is TGTGCCAGCAGCTTAGTCCCCGGCCTAGCGGGACCCTTCAATGAGCAGTTCTTC.

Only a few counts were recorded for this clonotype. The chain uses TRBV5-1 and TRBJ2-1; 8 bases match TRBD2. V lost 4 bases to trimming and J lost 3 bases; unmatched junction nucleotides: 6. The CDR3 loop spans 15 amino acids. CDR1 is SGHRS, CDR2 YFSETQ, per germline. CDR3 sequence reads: CASSRAGASYNEQFF. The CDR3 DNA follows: TGCGCCAGCAGCCGAGCGGGGGCGAGCTACAATGAGCAGTTCTTC.